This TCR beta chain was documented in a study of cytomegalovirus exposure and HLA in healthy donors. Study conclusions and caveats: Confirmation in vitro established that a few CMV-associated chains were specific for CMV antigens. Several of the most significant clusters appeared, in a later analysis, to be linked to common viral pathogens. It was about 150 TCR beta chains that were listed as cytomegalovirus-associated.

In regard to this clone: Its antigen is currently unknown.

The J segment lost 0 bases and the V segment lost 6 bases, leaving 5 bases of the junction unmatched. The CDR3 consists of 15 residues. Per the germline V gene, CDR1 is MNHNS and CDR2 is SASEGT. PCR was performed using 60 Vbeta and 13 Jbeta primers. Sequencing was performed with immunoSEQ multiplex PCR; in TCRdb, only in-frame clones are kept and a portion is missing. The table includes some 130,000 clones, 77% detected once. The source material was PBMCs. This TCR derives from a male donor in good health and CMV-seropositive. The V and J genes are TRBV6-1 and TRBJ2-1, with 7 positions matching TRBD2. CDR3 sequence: CASRRDYNSYNEQFF. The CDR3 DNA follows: TGTGCCAGCAGAAGGGACTACAACTCCTACAATGAGCAGTTCTTC.